The TCR beta chain described here comes from a study of shared clonotypes between healthy human individuals. Background on the study: The composition of the donors was a couple of women and a few men aged 18 to 49.

Germline CDR1 reads SGHAT; CDR2 reads FQNNGV. V was cut by 1 base and J by 2 bases, with 9 bases left in between. CDR3 length equals 15 residues. Only in-frame clones appear in the TCRdb table, and some are missing; sequencing was by immunoSEQ multiplex PCR. The data show approximately 1.4 million clones, with nearly 99% seen just once and roughly 0.45% held by the top ten. A CD45RA+ naive subset and a CD45RA-negative memory subset were split from CD4+ cells. This TCR derives from a man aged 25 to 40 in good health. The rearrangement links TRBV11-2 to TRBJ2-1, with unresolved D. Sequenced sample: naive CD4+ T cells sorted from blood. Noted subset: CD45RA+ positively selected. CDR3 coding DNA: TGTGCCAGCAGCTTAGGGGATCGGGCCTACAATGAGCAGTTCTTC. Protein sequence: CASSLGDRAYNEQFF.